Given below is one TCR beta chain in context. Trimming took off 1 base at V and 5 bases at J, with 7 bases between the two ends. CDR1 is LNHDA and CDR2 is SQIVND in the germline V gene (reference sequence). This CDR3 region has 13 residues. Assay: immunoSEQ multiplex PCR; the TCRdb copy retains only in-frame clones and omits some. The sample records roughly 170,000 clones, roughly nine tenths being singletons. This sample was included in a study of blood T cell repertoires in COVID-19. Specimen: peripheral blood. This sequence was found in a man aged 70-80 years with active or convalescent COVID-19. The rearrangement uses TRBV19 and TRBJ2-3; D is unclear. CDR3 DNA sequence: TGTGCCAGTAGTATAGGACAACTAGATACGCAGTATTTT. Its protein is CASSIGQLDTQYF.